This T cell receptor beta chain was recovered during a study of OX40 agonist ivuxolimab in advanced cancers. CDR3 length: 15 residues. V was shortened by 0 bases and J by 1 base, with 6 bases between the two germline ends. Germline-derived CDR1 and CDR2 are LNHDA and SQIVND (reference sequence). The assay was immunoSEQ multiplex PCR, and TCRdb's table has in-frame clones only and misses some. The repertoire holds tens of thousands of clones, under 95% seen once, with 5.2% in the top ten. The rearrangement links TRBV19 to TRBJ2-2; D gene uncertain. The sequencing here drew on CD4+ or CD8+ T cells sorted from blood, taken in a trial of the OX40 agonist ivuxolimab. This clonotype originated in an adult with an advanced solid tumor such as melanoma, head and neck, liver or kidney cancer. CDR3 sequence: CASSIDLGNTGELFF. Written as DNA, the CDR3 is TGTGCCAGTAGTATAGACCTTGGGAACACCGGGGAGCTGTTTTTT.